This T cell receptor (beta chain) was retrieved from a study of blood T cell repertoires in COVID-19. Study as a whole: COVID-19 samples collected from the United States, Italy and Spain covered acute and convalescent phases. Sources were T cells, B-cell-depleted T cells, or PBMCs; the material itself was cDNA or gDNA.

Germline V gene lookup returns CDR1 LNHDA and CDR2 SQIVND (reference sequence). J was trimmed by 3 bases and V by 3 bases; bases with no gene match: 21. CDR3 size: 22 residues. Methods used by the authors: It was from reference gene primer amplification that nucleated cell counts were estimated. Sequencing used immunoSEQ multiplex PCR; TCRdb keeps in-frame clones, though not all of them. That table supplies the V and J calls and clone size; D and trimming were determined from the DNA. The sample includes a few hundred thousand clones, more than 70% of them seen just once. This clone occurred a few times.

The V gene is TRBV19, the J gene TRBJ2-1, with TRBD2 matching 12 bases. Specimen: peripheral blood. The source of this sequence is a woman younger than 35 with acute or convalescent COVID-19. CDR3 protein: CASSIYAASLGGLAGNYNEQFF. The CDR3 nucleotides read TGTGCCAGTAGTATTTACGCGGCCTCGCTCGGCGGACTAGCGGGGAACTACAATGAGCAGTTCTTC. The full variable domain, rest sourced from reference TRBV19 and TRBJ2-1, is DGGITQSPKYLFRKEGQNVTLSCEQNLNHDAMYWYRQDPGQGLRLIYYSQIVNDFQKGDIAEGYSVSREKKESFPLTVTSAQKNPTAFYLCASSIYAASLGGLAGNYNEQFFGPGTRLTVL.